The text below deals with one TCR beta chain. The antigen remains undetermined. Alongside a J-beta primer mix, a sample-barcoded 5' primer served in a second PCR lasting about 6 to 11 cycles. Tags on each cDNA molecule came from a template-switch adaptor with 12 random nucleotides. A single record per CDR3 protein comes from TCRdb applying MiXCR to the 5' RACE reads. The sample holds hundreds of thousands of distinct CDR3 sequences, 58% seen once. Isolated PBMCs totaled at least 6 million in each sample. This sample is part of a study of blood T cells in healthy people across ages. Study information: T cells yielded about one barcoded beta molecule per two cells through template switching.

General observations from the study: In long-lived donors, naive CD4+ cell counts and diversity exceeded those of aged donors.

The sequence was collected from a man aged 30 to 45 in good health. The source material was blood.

CDR3 in DNA: TGCGCCAGCAGCCAAGGGCAGAACTGCGAGCAGTACTTC. Its translation: CASSQGQNCEQYF. This rearrangement joins TRBV4-1 to TRBJ2-5; D call uncertain. The DNA matches TRBJ2-7 better at its end, which makes the J call doubtful. From germline, CDR1 is MGHRA and CDR2 YSYEKL. The CDR3 totals 13 residues.